These 27 T cell receptor beta chains originate from one sample sequenced in a study of vaccination effects on CD4 cells after COVID-19. Generated by immunoSEQ multiplex PCR, the TCRdb table keeps only in-frame clones and is missing some. The sample carries roughly 76,000 clones, around 76% recorded once. No antigen has been assigned to these receptors. Pools of viral peptides were used by the ViraFEST assay to expand antigen-specific CD4+ T cells ahead of sequencing. Following 10 days of culture, CD4+ T cells were isolated. The source material was CD4+ T cells from PBMCs cultured with HCoV-229E spike peptides, sampled before COVID-19 vaccination. The receptor set was obtained from a human donor who received a COVID-19 vaccine.

This clone was detected once. This sequence joins TRBV18 and TRBJ2-5, with D perhaps TRBD1 (6 bases). This CDR3 spans 16 amino acids. Germline values: CDR1 KGHSH, CDR2 LQKENI. Trimming removed 2 bases at V and 0 bases at J, with 13 bases between. The CDR3 DNA reads TGTGCCAGCTCACCAATAGCCGGGACAAACCAAGAGACCCAGTACTTC. Protein: CASSPIAGTNQETQYF. The variable domain in full, completed from reference TRBV18 and TRBJ2-5, reads NAGVMQNPRHLVRRRGQEARLRCSPMKGHSHVYWYRQLPEEGLKFMVYLQKENIIDESGMPKERFSAEFPKEGPSILRIQQVVRGDSAAYFCASSPIAGTNQETQYFGPGTRLLVL.

In its sample, this clone was seen a few times. The chain combines TRBV7-2 with TRBJ2-3; possibly TRBD2 for D (5 bases). The CDR3 loop spans 14 amino acids. Deletions cut 4 bases from V and 3 bases from J, with 11 bases between. Germline lookup yields CDR1 SGHTA and CDR2 FQGNSA. The CDR3 protein is CASSSGFATDTQYF. For the CDR3, the DNA is TGTGCCAGCAGCTCGGGGTTTGCTACAGATACGCAGTATTTT. Full variable domain (outside the CDR3, taken from reference TRBV7-2 and TRBJ2-3): GAGVSQSPSNKVTEKGKDVELRCDPISGHTALYWYRQSLGQGLEFLIYFQGNSAPDKSGLPSDRFSAERTGGSVSTLTIQRTQQEDSAVYLCASSSGFATDTQYFGPGTRLTVL.

This clone was detected a few times. For the CDR3, the DNA is TGCGCCAGCAGCCACGACGGGACGATGGGCACTGAAGCTTTCTTT. This encodes CASSHDGTMGTEAFF. The J gene is TRBJ1-1, the V gene TRBV5-1, with D possibly matching TRBD1 (5 bases). V lost 4 bases and J lost 4, with 17 bases in between. Germline V CDR1 and CDR2: SGHRS, YFSETQ. The CDR3 runs to 15 residues.

V usage is TRBV15 and J usage is TRBJ1-2; D not certain. This CDR3 has 11 amino acids. V lost 4 bases to trimming and J lost 5 bases, with 5 bases between them. Looked up from germline, CDR1 is LNHNV and CDR2 is YYDKDF (reference sequence). In DNA, the CDR3 is TGTGCCACCAGCACGGGGTATGGCTACACCTTC. This encodes CATSTGYGYTF.

V usage is TRBV7-3 and J usage is TRBJ2-3; no definite D call. The CDR3 sequence is 15 residues long. The V gene's germline CDR1 is SGHTA and CDR2 FQGTGA. Trimming removed 3 bases at V and 1 base at J, with 11 bases between. The CDR3, as DNA: TGTGCCAGCAGCTTTTCAGACGTGGGCACAGATACGCAGTATTTT. It translates to CASSFSDVGTDTQYF.

The chain joins TRBV5-1 to TRBJ2-7; no reliable D call. V was clipped by 0 bases and J by 5 bases, with 12 bases between them. This CDR3 has 14 residues. Germline V gene data show CDR1 as SGHRS and CDR2 as YFSETQ. The CDR3 here is CASSLASGSHEQYV. The DNA of the CDR3 is TGCGCCAGCAGCTTGGCATCGGGTTCCCACGAGCAGTACGTC.

The rearrangement links TRBV5-1 to TRBJ2-5; no clear D. The germline CDR1 and CDR2 sequences are SGHRS and YFSETQ. CDR3 size: 11 residues. Trimming shortened V by 2 bases and J by 2 bases, and 1 base separated the two germline ends. The CDR3 loop is CASSLQETQYF. CDR3 nucleotides: TGCGCCAGCAGCTTACAAGAGACCCAGTACTTC.

The J gene is TRBJ2-3, the V gene TRBV14; D uncertain. This CDR3 spans 12 amino acids. Per germline, CDR1 SGHDN and CDR2 FVKESK. Trimming cost V 4 bases and J 7 bases, with 9 bases left between them. CDR3 bases: TGTGCCAGCAGCCCGGGCTCTTATACGCAGTATTTT. This codes for CASSPGSYTQYF.

The chain employs TRBV14 and TRBJ1-4; D gene unclear. Per germline, CDR1 SGHDN and CDR2 FVKESK. V was cut by 3 bases and J by 4 bases, with 9 bases left in between. The CDR3 contains 14 residues. The CDR3 DNA follows: TGTGCCAGCAGCCAGGACTCCAGTAATGAAAAACTGTTTTTT. Its translation is CASSQDSSNEKLFF.

The chain combines TRBV29-1 with TRBJ1-2; no clear D gene. The germline V gene has CDR1 SQVTM and CDR2 ANQGSEA. Trimming removed 4 bases at V and 8 bases at J, with 2 bases between. This CDR3 region has 8 residues. CDR3 bases: TGCAGCGTTGGGGGCTACACCTTC. This sequence encodes CSVGGYTF.

This CDR3 is CASRRDRGYAEAFF. The DNA for the CDR3 is TGTGCCAGTCGAAGGGACAGGGGTTACGCTGAAGCTTTCTTT. The chain carries TRBV19 and TRBJ1-1; 10 bases agree with TRBD1. There are 14 residues in the CDR3. Unmatched junction bases numbered 9, after V lost 8 bases and J lost 6 bases. Germline CDR1 and CDR2: LNHDA and SQIVND (reference sequence).

This clone has a single count. The chain recombines TRBV5-6 with TRBJ2-5; no firm D call. The CDR3 loop spans 11 amino acids. The V and J ends lost 0 bases and 3 bases respectively, with 0 bases between them. Germline values: CDR1 SGHDT, CDR2 YYEEEE. CDR3 region: CASSLEETQYF. Here the CDR3 DNA reads TGTGCCAGCAGCTTGGAAGAGACCCAGTACTTC.

This clone was recorded a few times. This chain links TRBV5-1 with TRBJ1-4; TRBD1 matches at 8 bases. Per the germline V gene, CDR1 is SGHRS and CDR2 is YFSETQ. This CDR3 spans 15 amino acids. Trimming removed 5 bases from V and 8 bases from J; junction bases left unmatched: 11. The CDR3 DNA reads as TGCGCCAGCAGTCTTGGTCACAGGGGGGAGGAAAAACTGTTTTTT. Amino acid sequence: CASSLGHRGEEKLFF.

V usage is TRBV5-1 and J usage is TRBJ2-1, with D possibly matching TRBD2 (6 bases). Trimming took 3 bases from V and 9 from J, leaving 22 bases between them. Germline CDR1 is SGHRS and CDR2 is YFSETQ. The CDR3 has 16 amino acids. The CDR3 region is CASSSYPGLTGGEQFF. In DNA, the CDR3 is TGCGCCAGCAGCTCCTACCCGGGACTTACCGGGGGTGAGCAGTTCTTC.

The gene calls are TRBV5-1 and TRBJ2-2; 7 bases match TRBD2. J lost 3 bases, V lost 1 base, and 6 bases had no gene match. Germline V gene sequence: CDR1 SGHRS, CDR2 YFSETQ. The CDR3 has 16 amino acids. This chain's CDR3 is CASSLNRGGDTGELFF. CDR3 nucleotides: TGCGCCAGCAGCTTGAATCGGGGAGGGGACACCGGGGAGCTGTTTTTT.

This sequence joins TRBV13 and TRBJ2-5; TRBD1 matches at 9 bases. Germline assignment: CDR1 PRHDT and CDR2 FYEKMQ (reference sequence). This CDR3 is built from 14 residues. V gave up 6 bases and J gave up 5 bases; unmatched junction bases: 7. CDR3 in DNA: TGTGCCAGCAGTCCCACAGGGGGCCAGGAGACCCAGTACTTC. Translating it yields CASSPTGGQETQYF.

This clone occurred a few times. This chain links TRBV7-2 with TRBJ2-3; D ambiguous. Trimming left V 2 bases short and J 1 base short, with 7 bases between. CDR1 and CDR2 (germline): SGHTA, FQGNSA. The CDR3 covers 14 residues. The CDR3 spells CASSLYRGTDTQYF. The CDR3 region has the DNA TGTGCCAGCAGCTTATACCGGGGCACAGATACGCAGTATTTT. Full variable domain (missing parts from reference TRBV7-2 and TRBJ2-3): GAGVSQSPSNKVTEKGKDVELRCDPISGHTALYWYRQSLGQGLEFLIYFQGNSAPDKSGLPSDRFSAERTGGSVSTLTIQRTQQEDSAVYLCASSLYRGTDTQYFGPGTRLTVL.

The CDR3 region is CASSISGGLQPQHF. The CDR3, as DNA: TGTGCCAGCAGTATAAGCGGGGGGCTTCAGCCCCAGCATTTT. This chain connects TRBV4-2 to TRBJ1-5, with a weak D call TRBD1 (6 bases). The V and J ends lost 6 bases and 6 bases respectively, with 15 bases between them. Germline V gene sequence: CDR1 LGHNA, CDR2 YNFKEQ. The CDR3 runs to 14 residues.

This chain uses TRBV6-4 with TRBJ2-7; no reliable D call. Trimming took 10 bases from V and 9 from J, leaving 34 bases between them. The CDR3 totals 17 residues. In germline, CDR1 is MRHNA, CDR2 SNTAGT. CDR3 sequence (DNA): TGTGCCAAAAAACCCAAGTCCGTTTCGGCCCCCGGGTGGTTGCAGTACGTC. Its protein is CAKKPKSVSAPGWLQYV.

The chain couples TRBV29-1 to TRBJ1-3; the D gene is possibly TRBD1 (5 bases). Germline V gives CDR1 SQVTM, CDR2 ANQGSEA. CDR3 length equals 14 residues. The V end lost 4 bases, the J end lost 4 bases, and 14 bases lay between the germline ends. The CDR3 nucleotides read TGCAGCGTTGGCAGCGGGACTCTGGGAAACACCATATATTTT. Residues: CSVGSGTLGNTIYF.

The rearrangement links TRBV7-2 to TRBJ1-3, with no clear D. V was clipped by 1 base and J by 2 bases, with 9 bases between them. CDR1 SGHTA and CDR2 FQGNSA come from the germline V gene. This CDR3 is 15 amino acids long. CDR3 protein: CASSLDQIPGNTIYF. For the CDR3, the DNA is TGTGCCAGCAGCTTAGATCAAATCCCTGGAAACACCATATATTTT.

This rearrangement joins TRBV28 to TRBJ1-3; 12 positions agree with TRBD1. Germline lookup yields CDR1 MDHEN and CDR2 SYDVKM. The V segment lost 4 bases and the J segment 2 bases; nucleotides outside the gene matches: 9. The CDR3 runs 18 residues. CDR3 coding DNA: TGTGCCAGCAGTTCTGGAGGGACAGGGGGCAAGGCTGGAAACACCATATATTTT. This gives the protein CASSSGGTGGKAGNTIYF.

This rearrangement joins TRBV19 to TRBJ2-3; tentatively, D is TRBD1 (5 bases). Per germline, CDR1 LNHDA and CDR2 SQIVND (reference sequence). The CDR3 has 15 residues. V gave up 5 bases and J gave up 0 bases, with 12 bases separating them. In DNA, the CDR3 is TGTGCCAGTAGTGTGACAGAAGATAGCACAGATACGCAGTATTTT. It translates to CASSVTEDSTDTQYF.

The chain has TRBV7-8 and TRBJ1-5, with D maybe TRBD1 (5 bases). This CDR3 has 17 residues. In germline, CDR1 is SGHVS, CDR2 FQNEAQ. V was trimmed by 2 bases and J by 0 bases, leaving 14 bases between them. The CDR3 here is CASSLPQRGDSNQPQHF. CDR3 DNA: TGTGCCAGCAGCTTACCCCAGAGGGGCGATAGCAATCAGCCCCAGCATTTT.

This chain uses TRBV7-2 with TRBJ2-3; no definite D call. Germline V CDR1 and CDR2: SGHTA, FQGNSA. The CDR3 contains 16 residues. Trimming took off 0 bases at V and 1 base at J, with 11 bases between the two ends. The CDR3 DNA is TGTGCCAGCAGCTTAGCAGTACTTGCGGGCACAGATACGCAGTATTTT. Protein: CASSLAVLAGTDTQYF. Full variable domain (rest looked up from reference TRBV7-2 and TRBJ2-3): GAGVSQSPSNKVTEKGKDVELRCDPISGHTALYWYRQSLGQGLEFLIYFQGNSAPDKSGLPSDRFSAERTGGSVSTLTIQRTQQEDSAVYLCASSLAVLAGTDTQYFGPGTRLTVL.

The chain employs TRBV5-6 and TRBJ1-5; D unresolved. Germline CDR1 is SGHDT and CDR2 is YYEEEE. The germline V and J ends were trimmed by 2 bases and 8 bases, with 14 bases remaining between them. This CDR3 spans 14 amino acids. Here the CDR3 DNA reads TGTGCCAGCAGCTTTGGGTACGGAATCAAGCCCCAGCATTTT. It specifies CASSFGYGIKPQHF.

The chain combines TRBV27 with TRBJ2-2; D may correspond to TRBD1 or TRBD2 (5 bases each). Per the germline V gene, CDR1 is MNHEY and CDR2 is SMNVEV (reference sequence). Trimming took off 3 bases at V and 1 base at J, with 30 bases between the two ends. The CDR3 is 22 amino acids. CDR3 bases: TGTGCCAGCAGTTTGGACGGGACGGACATCATCTCGTTGGACAAGAACACCGGGGAGCTGTTTTTT. Translated, it gives CASSLDGTDIISLDKNTGELFF.